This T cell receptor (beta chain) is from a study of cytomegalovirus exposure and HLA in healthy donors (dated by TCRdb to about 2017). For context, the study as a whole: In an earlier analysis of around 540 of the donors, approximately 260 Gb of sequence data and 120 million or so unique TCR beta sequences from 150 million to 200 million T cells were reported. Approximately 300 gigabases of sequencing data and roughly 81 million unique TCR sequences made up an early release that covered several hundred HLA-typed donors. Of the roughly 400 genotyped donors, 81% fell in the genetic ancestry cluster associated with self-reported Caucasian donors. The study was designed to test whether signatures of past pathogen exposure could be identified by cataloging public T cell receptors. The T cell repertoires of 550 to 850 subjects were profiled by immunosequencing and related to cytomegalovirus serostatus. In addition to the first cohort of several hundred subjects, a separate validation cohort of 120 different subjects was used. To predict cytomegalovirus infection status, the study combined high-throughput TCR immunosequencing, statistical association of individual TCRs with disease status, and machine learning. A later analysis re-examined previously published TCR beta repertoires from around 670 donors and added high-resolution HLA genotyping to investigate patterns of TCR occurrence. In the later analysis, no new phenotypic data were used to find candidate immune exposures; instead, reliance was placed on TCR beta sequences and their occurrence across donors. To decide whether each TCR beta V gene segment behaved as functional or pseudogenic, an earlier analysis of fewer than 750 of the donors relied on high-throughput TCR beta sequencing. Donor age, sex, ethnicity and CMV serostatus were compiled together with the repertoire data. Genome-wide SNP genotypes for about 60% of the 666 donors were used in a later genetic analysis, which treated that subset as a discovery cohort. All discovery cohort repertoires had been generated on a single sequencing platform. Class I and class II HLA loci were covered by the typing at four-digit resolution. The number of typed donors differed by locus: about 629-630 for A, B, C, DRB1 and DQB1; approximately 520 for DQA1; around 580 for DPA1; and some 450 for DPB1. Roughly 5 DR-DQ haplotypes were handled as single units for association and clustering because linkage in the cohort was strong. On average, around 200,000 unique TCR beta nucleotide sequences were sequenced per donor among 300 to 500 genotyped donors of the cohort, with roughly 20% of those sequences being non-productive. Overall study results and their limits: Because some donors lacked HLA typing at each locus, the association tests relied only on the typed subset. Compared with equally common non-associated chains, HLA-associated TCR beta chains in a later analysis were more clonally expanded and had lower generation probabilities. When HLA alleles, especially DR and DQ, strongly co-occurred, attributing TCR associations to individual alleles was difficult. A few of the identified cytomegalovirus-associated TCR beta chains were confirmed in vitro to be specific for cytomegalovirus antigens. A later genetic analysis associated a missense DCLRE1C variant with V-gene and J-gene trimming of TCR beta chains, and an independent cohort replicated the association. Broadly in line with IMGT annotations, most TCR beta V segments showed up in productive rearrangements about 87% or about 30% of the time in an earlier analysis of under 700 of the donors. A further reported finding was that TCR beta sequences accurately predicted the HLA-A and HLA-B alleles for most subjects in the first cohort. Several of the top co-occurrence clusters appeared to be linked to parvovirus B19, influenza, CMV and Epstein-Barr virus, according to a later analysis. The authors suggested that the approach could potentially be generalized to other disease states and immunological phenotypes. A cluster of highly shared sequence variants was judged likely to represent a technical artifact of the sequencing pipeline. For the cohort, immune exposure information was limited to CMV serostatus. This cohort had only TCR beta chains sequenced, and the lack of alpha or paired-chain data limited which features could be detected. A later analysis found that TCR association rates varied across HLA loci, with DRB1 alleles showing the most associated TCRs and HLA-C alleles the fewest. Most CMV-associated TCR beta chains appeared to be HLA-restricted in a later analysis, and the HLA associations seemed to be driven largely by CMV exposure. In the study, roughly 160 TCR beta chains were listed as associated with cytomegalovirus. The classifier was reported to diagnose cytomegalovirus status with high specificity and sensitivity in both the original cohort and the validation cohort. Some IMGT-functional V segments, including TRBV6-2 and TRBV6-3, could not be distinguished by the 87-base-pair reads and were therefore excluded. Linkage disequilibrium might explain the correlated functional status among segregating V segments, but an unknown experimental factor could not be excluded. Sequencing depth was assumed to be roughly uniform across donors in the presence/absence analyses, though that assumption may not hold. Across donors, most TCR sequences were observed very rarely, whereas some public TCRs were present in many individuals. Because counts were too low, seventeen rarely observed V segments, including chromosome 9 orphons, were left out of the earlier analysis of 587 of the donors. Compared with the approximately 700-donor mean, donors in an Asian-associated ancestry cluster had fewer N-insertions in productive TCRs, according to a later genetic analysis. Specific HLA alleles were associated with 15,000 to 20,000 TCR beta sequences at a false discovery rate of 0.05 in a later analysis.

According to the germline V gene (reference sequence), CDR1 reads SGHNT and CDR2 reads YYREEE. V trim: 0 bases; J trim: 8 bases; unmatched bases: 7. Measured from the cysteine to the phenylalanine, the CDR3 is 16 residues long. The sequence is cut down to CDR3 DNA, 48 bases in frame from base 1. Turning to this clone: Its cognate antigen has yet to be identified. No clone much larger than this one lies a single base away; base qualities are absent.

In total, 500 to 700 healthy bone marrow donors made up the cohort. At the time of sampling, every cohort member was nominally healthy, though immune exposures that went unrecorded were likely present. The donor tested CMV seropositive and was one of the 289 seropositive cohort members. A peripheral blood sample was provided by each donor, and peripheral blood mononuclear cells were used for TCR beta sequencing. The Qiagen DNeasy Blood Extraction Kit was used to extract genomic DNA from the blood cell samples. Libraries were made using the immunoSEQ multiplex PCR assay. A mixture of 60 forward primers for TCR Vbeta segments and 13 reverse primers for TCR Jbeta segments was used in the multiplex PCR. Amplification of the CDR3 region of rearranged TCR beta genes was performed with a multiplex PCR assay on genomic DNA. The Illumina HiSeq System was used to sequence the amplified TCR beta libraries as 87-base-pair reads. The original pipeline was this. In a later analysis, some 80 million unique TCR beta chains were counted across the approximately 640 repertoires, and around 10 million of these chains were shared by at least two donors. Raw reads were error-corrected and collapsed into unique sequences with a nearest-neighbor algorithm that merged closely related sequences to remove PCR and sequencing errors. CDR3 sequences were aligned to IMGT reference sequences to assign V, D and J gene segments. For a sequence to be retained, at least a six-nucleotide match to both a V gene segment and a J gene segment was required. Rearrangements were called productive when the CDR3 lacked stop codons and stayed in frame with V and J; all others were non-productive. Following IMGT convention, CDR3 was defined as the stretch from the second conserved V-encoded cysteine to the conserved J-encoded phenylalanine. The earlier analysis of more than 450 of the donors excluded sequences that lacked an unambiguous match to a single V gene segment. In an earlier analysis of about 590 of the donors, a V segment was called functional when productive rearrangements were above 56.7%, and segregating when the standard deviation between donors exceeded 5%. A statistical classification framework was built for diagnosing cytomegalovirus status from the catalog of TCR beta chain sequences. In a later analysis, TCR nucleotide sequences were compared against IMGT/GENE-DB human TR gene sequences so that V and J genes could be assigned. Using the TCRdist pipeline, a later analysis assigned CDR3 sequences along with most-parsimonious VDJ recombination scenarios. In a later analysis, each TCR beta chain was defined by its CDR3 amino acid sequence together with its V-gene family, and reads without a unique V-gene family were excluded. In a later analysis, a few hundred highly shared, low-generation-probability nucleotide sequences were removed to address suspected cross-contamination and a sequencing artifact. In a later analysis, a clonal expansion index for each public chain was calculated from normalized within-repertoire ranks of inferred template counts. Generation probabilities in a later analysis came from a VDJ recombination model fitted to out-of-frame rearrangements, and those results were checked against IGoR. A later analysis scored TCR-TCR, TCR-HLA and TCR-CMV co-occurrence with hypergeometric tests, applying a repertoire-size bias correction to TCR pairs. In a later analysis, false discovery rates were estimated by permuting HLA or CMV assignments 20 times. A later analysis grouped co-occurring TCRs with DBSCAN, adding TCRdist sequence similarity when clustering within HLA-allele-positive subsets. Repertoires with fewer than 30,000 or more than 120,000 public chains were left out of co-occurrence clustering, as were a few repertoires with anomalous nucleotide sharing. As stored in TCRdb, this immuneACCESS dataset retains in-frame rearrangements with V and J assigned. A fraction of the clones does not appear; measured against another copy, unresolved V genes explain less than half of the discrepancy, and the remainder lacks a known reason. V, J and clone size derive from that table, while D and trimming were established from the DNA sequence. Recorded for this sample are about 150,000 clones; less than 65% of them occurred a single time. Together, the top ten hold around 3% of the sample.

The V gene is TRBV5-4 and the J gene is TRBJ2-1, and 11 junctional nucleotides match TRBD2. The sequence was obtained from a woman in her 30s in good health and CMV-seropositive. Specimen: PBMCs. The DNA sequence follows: TGTGCCAGCAGCTTGGCCTCTAGCGGGGGGCGGTATGAGCAGTTCTTC. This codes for CASSLASSGGRYEQFF.